A single sample is the source of the 15 T cell receptor beta chains below, sequenced in a study of beta chain features in type 1 diabetes. Study results and limitations: Type 1 diabetes patients showed a moderate but significant shortening of TCRB CDR3s in all four CD4+ subsets.

These TCRs' antigens remain unknown. The authors reverse transcribed all of the isolated RNA, so sequencing captured expressed TCRB transcripts. Method: immunoSEQ multiplex PCR; TCRdb's copy keeps in-frame clones and lacks some. The sample holds under 350,000 clones, around an eighth seen once. The sequencing sample was made of naive CD4+ T cells from blood. The source is a man aged 25 to 45 with type 1 diabetes.

The chain couples TRBV7-2 to TRBJ2-1; D is unresolved. V was clipped by 3 bases and J by 7 bases, with 10 bases between them. Germline V gene data show CDR1 as SGHTA and CDR2 as FQGNSA. This CDR3 comprises 13 residues. CDR3 nucleotides: TGTGCCAGCAGCTTCACCGGTACGAATGAGCAGTTCTTC. This gives the protein CASSFTGTNEQFF.

The chain employs TRBV30 and TRBJ1-3; possibly TRBD1 for D (6 bases). V lost 3 bases to trimming and J lost 4 bases, with 13 bases between them. Germline-derived CDR1 and CDR2 are GTSNPN and SVGIG (reference sequence). The CDR3 length is 14 residues. The CDR3 loop reads CAWRSQGIGNTIYF. Written as DNA, the CDR3 is TGTGCCTGGAGGTCCCAGGGGATCGGAAACACCATATATTTT. Together with reference TRBV30 and TRBJ1-3, the CDR3 gives the full variable domain: SQTIHQWPATLVQPVGSPLSLECTVEGTSNPNLYWYRQAAGRGLQLLFYSVGIGQISSEVPQNLSASRPQDRQFILSSKKLLLSDSGFYLCAWRSQGIGNTIYFGEGSWLTVV.

The chain has TRBV29-1 and TRBJ2-3; 9 bases are a match to TRBD2. CDR1 and CDR2 from the germline V gene are SQVTM and ANQGSEA. CDR3 length equals 17 residues. Trimming took 2 bases from V and 2 from J; bases not matched to a gene: 11. Written as DNA, the CDR3 is TGCAGCGTTGAACAAAACCCCCTAGCGGGAACCACAGATACGCAGTATTTT. As protein: CSVEQNPLAGTTDTQYF.

The V call is TRBV5-1, the J call TRBJ2-3, with 7 bases aligning to TRBD1. The CDR3 spans 15 residues. V was clipped by 0 bases and J by 5 bases; unmatched bases: 6. Germline V gives CDR1 SGHRS, CDR2 YFSETQ. The CDR3 protein is CASSLGGQPRDTQYF. The DNA for the CDR3 is TGCGCCAGCAGCTTGGGGGGACAGCCCCGAGATACGCAGTATTTT.

A few counts support this clone. CDR3 bases: TGTGCCAGCAGCCCGACTGATAACTATGGCTACACCTTC. Its translation is CASSPTDNYGYTF. This rearrangement joins TRBV5-6 to TRBJ1-2; D not certain. Germline CDR1 and CDR2: SGHDT and YYEEEE. V gave up 4 bases and J gave up 1 base, with 8 bases separating them. CDR3 length: 13 amino acids.

Comments on this clone: Other DNA sequences of this sample code for an identical CDR3. This chain uses TRBV15 with TRBJ2-7; a possible D gene is TRBD2 (6 bases). Germline V CDR1 and CDR2: LNHNV, YYDKDF (reference sequence). This CDR3 contains 14 residues. The ends were cut back, 0 bases at V and 3 bases at J, with 9 bases in the middle. CDR3 sequence reads: CATSRDRRGYEQYF. CDR3 DNA sequence: TGTGCCACCAGCAGAGATAGGAGGGGCTACGAGCAGTACTTC.

There are a few counts of this clone. The chain has TRBV5-1 and TRBJ2-5; D not resolved. The CDR3 runs 14 residues. V lost 0 bases and J 1 base, leaving 7 bases between the germline ends. Germline assignment: CDR1 SGHRS and CDR2 YFSETQ. Here the CDR3 DNA reads TGCGCCAGCAGCTTGGACATGATCCAAGAGACCCAGTACTTC. This sequence encodes CASSLDMIQETQYF.

This clone occurred a few times. The V gene is TRBV28, the J gene TRBJ2-7, with 9 bases that match TRBD2. V lost 1 base to trimming and J lost 3 bases; unmatched junction nucleotides: 4. CDR3 size: 15 residues. CDR1 is MDHEN and CDR2 is SYDVKM in the germline V gene. CDR3 sequence reads: CASSLYLAGNYEQYF. DNA for the CDR3: TGTGCCAGCAGTTTATACCTAGCGGGGAACTACGAGCAGTACTTC.

This chain connects TRBV15 to TRBJ2-5; D gene ambiguous. Per germline, CDR1 LNHNV and CDR2 YYDKDF (reference sequence). With 0 bases removed from V and 1 base from J, the gap between germline ends came to 6 bases. The CDR3 has 14 residues. The CDR3 loop reads CATSRDQAQETQYF. CDR3 DNA sequence: TGTGCCACCAGCAGAGATCAGGCCCAAGAGACCCAGTACTTC.

This clone was detected a few times. The J gene is TRBJ2-1, the V gene TRBV7-3, with 11 bases matching TRBD2. This CDR3 has 14 amino acids. Per germline, CDR1 SGHTA and CDR2 FQGTGA. The J segment lost 7 bases and the V segment lost 5 bases, leaving 4 bases of the junction unmatched. The CDR3 region is CASSPGLAANEQFF. In DNA form, the CDR3 reads TGTGCCAGCAGCCCGGGACTAGCGGCTAATGAGCAGTTCTTC.

This clone was detected a few times. The V gene is TRBV15, the J gene TRBJ2-3; a possible D gene is TRBD2 (5 bases). V was clipped by 6 bases and J by 2 bases, with 9 bases between them. Germline-derived CDR1 and CDR2 are LNHNV and YYDKDF (reference sequence). The length of the CDR3 is 13 residues. CDR3 sequence (DNA): TGTGCCACCAGGAGGGTGGTCACAGATACGCAGTATTTT. Its translation is CATRRVVTDTQYF.

The table lists this clone with a few counts. This rearrangement joins TRBV11-2 to TRBJ2-1; TRBD1 agrees at 11 bases. This CDR3 region has 15 residues. Unmatched junction bases numbered 7, after V lost 9 bases and J lost 3 bases. Germline values: CDR1 SGHAT, CDR2 FQNNGV. This CDR3 is CASTSGTGGYNEQFF. CDR3 nucleotides: TGTGCCAGTACTTCCGGGACAGGGGGCTACAATGAGCAGTTCTTC.

The table lists this clone with a few counts. V and J are TRBV2 and TRBJ1-1; the D is unclear. V lost 4 bases to trimming and J lost 4 bases, with 4 bases between them. The CDR3 covers 11 residues. The germline V gene has CDR1 SNHLY and CDR2 FYNNEI. CDR3 sequence reads: CASSGVTEAFF. CDR3 DNA: TGTGCCAGCAGTGGCGTCACTGAAGCTTTCTTT.

The chain combines TRBV5-1 with TRBJ2-3; D gene uncertain. CDR3 length: 14 residues. CDR1 and CDR2 (germline): SGHRS, YFSETQ. V was pared by 0 bases and J by 3 bases, with 8 bases between. CDR3 DNA: TGCGCCAGCAGCTTGGTCTTCGTAACAGATACGCAGTATTTT. It yields the protein CASSLVFVTDTQYF. The complete variable domain, with remaining parts taken from reference TRBV5-1 and TRBJ2-3, reads KAGVTQTPRYLIKTRGQQVTLSCSPISGHRSVSWYQQTPGQGLQFLFEYFSETQRNKGNFPGRFSGRQFSNSRSEMNVSTLELGDSALYLCASSLVFVTDTQYFGPGTRLTVL.

This clone was seen more than once but under ten times. J is TRBJ2-2 and V is TRBV18; 8 bases agree with TRBD1. The CDR3 length is 15 residues. The germline gives CDR1 KGHSH, CDR2 LQKENI. Germline trimming cut 5 bases from V and 1 base from J; bases unmatched to any gene: 3. CDR3 coding DNA: TGTGCCAGCTCAGGGACAGGACTGAACACCGGGGAGCTGTTTTTT. This encodes CASSGTGLNTGELFF.